This TCR beta chain is from a study of OX40 agonist ivuxolimab in advanced cancers. Some clones are missing from TCRdb's copy, which holds only in-frame ones; the method was immunoSEQ multiplex PCR. The sample has roughly 90,000 clones; approximately 90% are singletons. Of note for this clone: Its antigen is undetermined.

This CDR3 is 16 amino acids long. Germline CDR1 reads SGHAT; CDR2 reads FQNNGV. With 2 bases removed from V and 0 bases from J, the gap between germline ends came to 10 bases. Points from the study as a whole: With doses of 0.1-3.0 mg/kg, partial responders showed among the lowest clonal expansion.

V is TRBV11-2 and J is TRBJ1-4; the D is unclear. The clonotype originates from an adult with an advanced solid tumor such as melanoma, head and neck, liver or kidney cancer. This material consisted of CD4+ or CD8+ T cells sorted from blood, taken in a trial of the OX40 agonist ivuxolimab. CDR3 nucleotides: TGTGCCAGCAGCTTAATGGCCGGGGCAACTAATGAAAAACTGTTTTTT. It codes for CASSLMAGATNEKLFF.